This T cell receptor beta chain was documented in a study of beta chain features in type 1 diabetes. Findings of the study overall: Patients with Type 1 diabetes showed moderately but significantly shorter TCRB CDR3s in all four CD4+ subsets.

Sequencing targeted expressed TCRB transcripts, as all isolated RNA had been reverse transcribed. Here immunoSEQ multiplex PCR was the method, and the copy in TCRdb shows in-frame clones only, minus some. The sample contains under 200,000 clones, roughly 8% of which appear only once. CDR1 ENHRY and CDR2 SYGVKD come from the germline V gene. This CDR3 is built from 16 residues. After removal of 5 bases from V and 2 bases from J, the junction contained 3 bases not matched to a gene. This clone was seen only a few times. Its specificity is unknown. The same CDR3 is also encoded by other DNA sequences in this sample.

The sequenced sample was central memory CD4+ T cells from blood. V gene TRBV10-3 combines with J gene TRBJ2-6; 10 bases agree with TRBD1. The clonotype was recovered from a woman aged 18-29 years with type 1 diabetes. The DNA of the CDR3 is TGTGCCATCAGTAGGGACAGGGGCCCTGGGGCCAACGTCCTGACTTTC. Translation gives CAISRDRGPGANVLTF.